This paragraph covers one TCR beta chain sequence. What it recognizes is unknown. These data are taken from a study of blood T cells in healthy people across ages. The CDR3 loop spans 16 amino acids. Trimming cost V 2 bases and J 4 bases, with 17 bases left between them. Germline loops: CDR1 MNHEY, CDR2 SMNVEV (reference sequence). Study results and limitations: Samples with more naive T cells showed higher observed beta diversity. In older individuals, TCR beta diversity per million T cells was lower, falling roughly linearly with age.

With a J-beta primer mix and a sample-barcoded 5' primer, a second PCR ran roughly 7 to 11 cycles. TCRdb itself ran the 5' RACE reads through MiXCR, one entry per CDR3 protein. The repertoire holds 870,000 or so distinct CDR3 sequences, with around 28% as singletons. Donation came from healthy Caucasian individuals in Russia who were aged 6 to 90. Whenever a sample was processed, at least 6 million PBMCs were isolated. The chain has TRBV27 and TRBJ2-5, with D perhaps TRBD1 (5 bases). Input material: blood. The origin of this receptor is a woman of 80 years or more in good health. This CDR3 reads CASSLTGHGTLETQYF. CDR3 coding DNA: TGTGCCAGCAGTTTAACTGGACACGGTACCTTAGAGACCCAGTACTTC.